The clone carrying this T cell receptor beta chain was observed many times. The data originate from a study of regulatory T cells in long-lasting Graves disease. Time point: newly diagnosed GD, antithyroid drugs for less than 3 months. There was RNA extracted from PBMCs, and the TCR library was made from it. Arm-PCR of CDR3 regions and iRepertoire HTBI primers were the basis on which TCR beta libraries were built. TCRdb reprocessed the multiplex PCR reads via MiXCR and lists one record per CDR3 protein. The table lists a few hundred thousand distinct CDR3 sequences, around 19% of them singletons. Per the germline V gene, CDR1 is SGHAT and CDR2 is FQNNGV. Trimming shortened V by 7 bases and J by 8 bases, and 14 bases separated the two germline ends. The length of the CDR3 is 12 residues. These data were also filed under a second study, of T cells in Graves' hyperthyroidism and ophthalmopathy.

The rearrangement joins TRBV11-2 to TRBJ1-2; D gene ambiguous. This sequence was found in a woman aged 30 to 39 with Graves disease. The sample here was peripheral blood mononuclear cells (PBMCs), taken at new diagnosis, from a patient treated with antithyroid drugs. The CDR3 DNA is TGTGCCAGCACCCAGACCCAGGACGGCTACACCTTC. Encoded protein: CASTQTQDGYTF.